These T cell receptor beta chains were read from a single sample in a study of CD8 T cells in ankylosing spondylitis. TCRdb reprocessed the 5' RACE reads via MiXCR and lists one record per CDR3 protein. The sample includes 450,000 to 550,000 distinct CDR3 sequences, about 5.4% seen only once; the top ten take roughly 3.2%. Sequencing was done on a sample of blood, either unsorted or a sorted T cell fraction (not recorded which). These receptors originate from a male donor with ankylosing spondylitis. CDR3s include the opening cysteine and the closing phenylalanine or tryptophan. The order of the fields is J gene, V gene, D gene, clone size, CDR3 DNA, CDR3 protein. The D gene is left open where the match is weak. Clone size is shown for a subset of rows, as once, few, many or a class of expanded clone.

>TRBJ2-3|TRBV5-4|TRBD2|many
TGTGCCAGCAAGGAGCGGGGGGGAACAGATACGCAGTATTTT
CASKERGGTDTQYF
>TRBJ2-6|TRBV20-1|.|many
TGCAGTGCGCGGCGCTCTGGGGCCAACGTCCTGACTTTC
CSARRSGANVLTF
>TRBJ1-5|TRBV15|.|.
TGTGCCACCAGCAGAGTCCTGACGGATCGCAATCAGCCCCAGCATTTT
CATSRVLTDRNQPQHF
>TRBJ2-1|TRBV7-2|.|many
TGTGCCAGCAGCCTCGCAATACAGGGAGCTGAGCAGTTCTTC
CASSLAIQGAEQFF
>TRBJ1-2|TRBV5-1|TRBD1|few
TGCGCCAGCAGCTTGCCCTCAGGGGGCTATGGCTACACCTTC
CASSLPSGGYGYTF
>TRBJ2-7|TRBV5-1|TRBD1|many
TGCGCCAGCAGCTGGGGACAGGGACGACTCTCCTACGAGCAGTACTTC
CASSWGQGRLSYEQYF
>TRBJ2-7|TRBV7-2|.|many
TGTGCCAGCAGCTTAAGGGCAGGGGTCGTATCCTACGAGCAGTACTTC
CASSLRAGVVSYEQYF
>TRBJ2-7|TRBV4-2|.|.
TGTGCCAGCAGCCAAGAAACAAACTACGAGCAGTACTTC
CASSQETNYEQYF
>TRBJ2-7|TRBV7-2|TRBD2|many
TGTGCCAGCAGCTTATCCACTGGGACTAGCAGATACGAGCAGTACTTC
CASSLSTGTSRYEQYF
>TRBJ1-4|TRBV18|.|many
TGTGCCAGCTCACCGGGTATGGATGAAAAACTGTTTTTT
CASSPGMDEKLFF
>TRBJ2-1|TRBV28|TRBD1|many
TGTGCCAGTCAGGGGGAATCGAGGAATGAGCAGTTCTTC
CASQGESRNEQFF
>TRBJ1-1|TRBV12-3/TRBV12-4|.|many
TGTGCCAGCAGCAGAGGACGCAAACGGGCCACTGAAGCTTTCTTT
CASSRGRKRATEAFF
>TRBJ2-5|TRBV4-3|.|many
TGCGCCAGCAGCCAAGATGATGGGCAGAGAAAAGAGACCCAGTACTTC
CASSQDDGQRKETQYF
>TRBJ2-2|TRBV10-3|TRBD2|many
TGTGCCATCAATTCTGAGACTAGCTCGAACGAGCGGGGGGAGCTGTTTTTT
CAINSETSSNERGELFF
>TRBJ2-3|TRBV3-1|.|few
TGTGCCAGCAGCCAATCGCGAGGTCCTTCGTGGACGGGGGCAGATACGCAGTATTTT
CASSQSRGPSWTGADTQYF
>TRBJ1-2|TRBV12-3/TRBV12-4|.|many
TGTGCCAGCAGTTTTGGGCAGGGCCCCTACACCTTC
CASSFGQGPYTF
>TRBJ1-2|TRBV7-9|.|few
TGTGCCAGCATAAATATCTTGGGCTACACCTTC
CASINILGYTF
>TRBJ2-7|TRBV28|TRBD2|many
TGTGCCAGCAGTTTTCTCGGGAGGGCCGGCGAGCAGTACTTC
CASSFLGRAGEQYF
>TRBJ2-2|TRBV24-1|TRBD2|many
TGTGCCACAGCACTAGCGGGGCACACCGGGGAGCTGTTTTTT
CATALAGHTGELFF
>TRBJ1-2|TRBV20-1|.|many
TGCAGCGCAACAGGGCCGGGGGGCTACACCTTC
CSATGPGGYTF
>TRBJ1-3|TRBV5-1|.|many
TGCGCCAGCAGCTTGGCTCCTGGACAGCACTCTGGAAACACCATATATTTT
CASSLAPGQHSGNTIYF
>TRBJ2-5|TRBV20-1|.|many
TGCAGTGCCAGATATAGTAGGCGAGAGACCCAGTACTTC
CSARYSRRETQYF
>TRBJ1-1|TRBV5-1|.|many
TGCGCCAGCAGCTTGACAGTTTCGAACACTGAAGCTTTCTTT
CASSLTVSNTEAFF
>TRBJ2-3|TRBV29-1|.|many
TGCAGCGTTGAAGATAATGCGGTTTATACGCAGTATTTT
CSVEDNAVYTQYF
>TRBJ1-2|TRBV27|.|many
TGTGCCAGCAGTTTATCCCCGAGATCCCACGGCTACACCTTC
CASSLSPRSHGYTF
>TRBJ2-1|TRBV7-2|.|many
TGTGCCAGCAGCTTAATTACAGGGTACAATGAGCAGTTCTTC
CASSLITGYNEQFF
>TRBJ1-1|TRBV20-1|.|many
TGCAGTGCTTCCCGACCCACTGAAGCTTTCTTT
CSASRPTEAFF
>TRBJ2-7|TRBV6-1|TRBD1|few
TGTGCCAGCAGGGAACAGGGGGTCCCGGGCGAGCAGTACTTC
CASREQGVPGEQYF
>TRBJ1-4|TRBV27|.|many
TGTGCCAGCAGTTCCCTCGCGGGCGCAACTAATGAAAAACTGTTTTTT
CASSSLAGATNEKLFF
>TRBJ2-7|TRBV7-2|.|.
TGTGCCAGCACCTCAACTGTGGGAAGGGTTCCCCACGAGCAGTACTTC
CASTSTVGRVPHEQYF
>TRBJ1-1|TRBV5-1|.|many
TGCGCCAGCAGCCCCTCGGGAGGCATCAACACTGAAGCTTTCTTT
CASSPSGGINTEAFF
>TRBJ1-2|TRBV3-1|.|many
TGTGCCAGCAGCCGGAATGAAGAGGGCTACACCTTC
CASSRNEEGYTF
>TRBJ2-7|TRBV29-1|TRBD1|.
TGCAGCGTTGATTCCGGGACAGACCCTTACGAGCAGTACTTC
CSVDSGTDPYEQYF
>TRBJ1-1|TRBV29-1|.|many
TGCAGCGTCCTCCTTGCCCGTGAAGCTTTCTTT
CSVLLAREAFF
>TRBJ2-7|TRBV11-2|TRBD2|many
TGTGCCAGCAGCCCTTGGACTAGAGGAGGCGAGCAGTACTTC
CASSPWTRGGEQYF
>TRBJ2-3|TRBV7-3|.|few
TGTGCCAGCAGCTTAACAGGGTCCCTTTCTAGCACAGATACGCAGTATTTT
CASSLTGSLSSTDTQYF
>TRBJ2-1|TRBV27|.|many
TGTGCCAGCAGACAGGGACAACTAAGTTACAATGAGCAGTTCTTC
CASRQGQLSYNEQFF
>TRBJ1-2|TRBV29-1|.|many
TGCAGCGGTGGAGACAGATACTATGGCTACACCTTC
CSGGDRYYGYTF
>TRBJ2-7|TRBV29-1|TRBD2|many
TGCAGCGCGGGAGGGGACGTCTACGAGCAGTACTTC
CSAGGDVYEQYF
>TRBJ2-5|TRBV5-1|.|many
TGCGCCAGCAGCTTATCAGACCAAGAGACCCAGTACTTC
CASSLSDQETQYF
>TRBJ2-2|TRBV7-9|.|many
TGTGCCACTTCGGGCGGGGAGCTGTTTTTT
CATSGGELFF
>TRBJ1-5|TRBV20-1|TRBD1|many
TGCAGTGCTAGAGGAGGACAGGGACATCAGCCCCAGCATTTT
CSARGGQGHQPQHF
>TRBJ1-5|TRBV20-1|.|many
TGCAGTGCTAGTCAGGGGCCAACACGGCCCCAGCATTTT
CSASQGPTRPQHF